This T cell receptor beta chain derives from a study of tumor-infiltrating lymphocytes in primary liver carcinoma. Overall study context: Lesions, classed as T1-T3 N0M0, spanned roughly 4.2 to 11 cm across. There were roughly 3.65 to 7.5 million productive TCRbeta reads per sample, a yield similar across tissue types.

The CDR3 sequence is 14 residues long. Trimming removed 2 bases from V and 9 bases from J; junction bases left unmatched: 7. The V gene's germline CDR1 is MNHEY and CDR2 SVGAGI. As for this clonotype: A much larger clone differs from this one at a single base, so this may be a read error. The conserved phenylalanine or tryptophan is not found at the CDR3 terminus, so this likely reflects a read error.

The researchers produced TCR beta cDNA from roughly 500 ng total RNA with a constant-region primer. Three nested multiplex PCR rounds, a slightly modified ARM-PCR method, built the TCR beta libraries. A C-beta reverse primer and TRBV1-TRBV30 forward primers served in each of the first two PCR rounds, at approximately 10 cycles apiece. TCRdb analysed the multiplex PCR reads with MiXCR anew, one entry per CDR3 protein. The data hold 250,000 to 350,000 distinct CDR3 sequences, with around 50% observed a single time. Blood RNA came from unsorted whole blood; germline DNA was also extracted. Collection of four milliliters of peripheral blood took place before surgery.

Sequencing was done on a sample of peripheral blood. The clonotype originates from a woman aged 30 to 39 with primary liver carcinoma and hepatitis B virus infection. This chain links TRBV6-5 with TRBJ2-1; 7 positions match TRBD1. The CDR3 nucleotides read TGTGCCAGCAGTTACCAACTCCGGGACAGTGAGCAGTTCGTC. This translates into CASSYQLRDSEQFV.